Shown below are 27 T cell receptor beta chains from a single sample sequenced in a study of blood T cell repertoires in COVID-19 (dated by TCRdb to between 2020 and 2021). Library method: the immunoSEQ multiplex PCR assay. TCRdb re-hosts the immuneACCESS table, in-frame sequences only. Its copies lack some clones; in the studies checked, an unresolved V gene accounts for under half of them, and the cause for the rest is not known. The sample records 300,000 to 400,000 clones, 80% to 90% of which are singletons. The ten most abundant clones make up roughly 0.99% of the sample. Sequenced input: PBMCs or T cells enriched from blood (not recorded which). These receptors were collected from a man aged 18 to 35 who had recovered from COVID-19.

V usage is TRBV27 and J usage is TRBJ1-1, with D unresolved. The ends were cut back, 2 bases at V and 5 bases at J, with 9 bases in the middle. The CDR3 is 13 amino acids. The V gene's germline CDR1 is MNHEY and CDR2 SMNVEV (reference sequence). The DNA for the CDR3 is TGTGCCAGCAGTTTAGGGGAGGGTACTGAAGCTTTCTTT. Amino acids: CASSLGEGTEAFF.

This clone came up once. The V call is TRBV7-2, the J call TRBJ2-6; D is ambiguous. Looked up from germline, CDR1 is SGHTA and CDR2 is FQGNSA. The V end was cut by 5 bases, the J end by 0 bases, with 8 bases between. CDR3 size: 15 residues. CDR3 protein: CASSPRVSGANVLTF. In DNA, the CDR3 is TGTGCCAGCAGCCCACGGGTCTCTGGGGCCAACGTCCTGACTTTC.

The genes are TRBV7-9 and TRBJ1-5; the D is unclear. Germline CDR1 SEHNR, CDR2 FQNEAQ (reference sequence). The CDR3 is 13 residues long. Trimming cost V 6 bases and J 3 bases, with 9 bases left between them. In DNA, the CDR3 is TGTGCCAGCAGTTCGGGGTCCAATCAGCCCCAGCATTTT. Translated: CASSSGSNQPQHF.

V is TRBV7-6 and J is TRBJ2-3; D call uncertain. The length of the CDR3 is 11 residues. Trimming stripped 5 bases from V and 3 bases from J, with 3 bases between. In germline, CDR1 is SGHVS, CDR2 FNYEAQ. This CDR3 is CASSLTDTQYF. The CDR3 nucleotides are TGTGCCAGCAGCCTAACAGATACGCAGTATTTT. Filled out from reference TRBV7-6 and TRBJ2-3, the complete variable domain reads GAGVSQSPRYKVTKRGQDVALRCDPISGHVSLYWYRQALGQGPEFLTYFNYEAQQDKSGLPNDRFSAERPEGSISTLTIQRTEQRDSAMYRCASSLTDTQYFGPGTRLTVL.

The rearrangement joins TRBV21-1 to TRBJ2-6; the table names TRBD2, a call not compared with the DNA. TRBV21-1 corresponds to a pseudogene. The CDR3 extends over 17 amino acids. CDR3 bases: TGTGCCAGCAGCAAAGCGCGGGGGATGAGTGGGGCCAACGTCCTGACTTTC. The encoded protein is CASSKARGMSGANVLTF.

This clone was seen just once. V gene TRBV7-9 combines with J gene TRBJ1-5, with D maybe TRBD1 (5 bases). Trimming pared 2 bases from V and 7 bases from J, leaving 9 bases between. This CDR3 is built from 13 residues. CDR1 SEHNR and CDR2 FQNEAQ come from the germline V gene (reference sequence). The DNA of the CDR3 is TGTGCCAGCAGCTTATCGGGGGTACAGCCCCAGCATTTT. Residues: CASSLSGVQPQHF.

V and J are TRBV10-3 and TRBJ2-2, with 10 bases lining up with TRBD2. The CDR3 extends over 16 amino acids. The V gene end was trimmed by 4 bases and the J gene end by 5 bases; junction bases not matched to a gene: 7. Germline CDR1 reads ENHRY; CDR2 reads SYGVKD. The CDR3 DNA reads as TGTGCCATCAGTGTAAGCGGGAGGGATTCGACCGGGGAGCTGTTTTTT. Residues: CAISVSGRDSTGELFF.

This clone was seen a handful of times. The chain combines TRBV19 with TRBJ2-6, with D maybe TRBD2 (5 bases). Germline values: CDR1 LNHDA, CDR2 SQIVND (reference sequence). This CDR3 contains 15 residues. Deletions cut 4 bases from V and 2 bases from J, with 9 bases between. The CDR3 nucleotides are TGTGCCAGTAGTACTTCGGGGACTGGGGCCAACGTCCTGACTTTC. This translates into CASSTSGTGANVLTF.

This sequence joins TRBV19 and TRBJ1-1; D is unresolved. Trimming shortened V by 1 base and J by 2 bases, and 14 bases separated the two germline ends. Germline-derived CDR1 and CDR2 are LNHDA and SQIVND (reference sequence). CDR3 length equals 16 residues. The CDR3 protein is CASSIVWSGDNTEAFF. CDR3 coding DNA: TGTGCCAGTAGTATAGTGTGGAGCGGCGATAACACTGAAGCTTTCTTT.

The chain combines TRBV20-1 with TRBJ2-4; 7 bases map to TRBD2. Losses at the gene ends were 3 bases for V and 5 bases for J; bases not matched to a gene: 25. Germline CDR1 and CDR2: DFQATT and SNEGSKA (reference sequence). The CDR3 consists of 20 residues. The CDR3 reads CSASWTRAGEAWRRQNIQYF. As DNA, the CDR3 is TGCAGTGCTAGTTGGACCCGGGCGGGGGAGGCCTGGAGGAGGCAAAACATTCAGTACTTC.

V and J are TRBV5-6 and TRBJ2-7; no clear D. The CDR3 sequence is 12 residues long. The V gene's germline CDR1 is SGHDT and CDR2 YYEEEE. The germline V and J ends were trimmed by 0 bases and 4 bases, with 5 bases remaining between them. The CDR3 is CASSLARYEQYF. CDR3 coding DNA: TGTGCCAGCAGCTTGGCCAGGTACGAGCAGTACTTC.

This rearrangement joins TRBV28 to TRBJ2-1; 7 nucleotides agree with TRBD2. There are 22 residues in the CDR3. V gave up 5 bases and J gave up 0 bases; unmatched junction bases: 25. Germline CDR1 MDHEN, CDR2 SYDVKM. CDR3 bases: TGTGCCAGCAGTCATCTAGCTATTTTACGAGGGAGGGCGATTAGCTCCTACAATGAGCAGTTCTTC. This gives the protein CASSHLAILRGRAISSYNEQFF.

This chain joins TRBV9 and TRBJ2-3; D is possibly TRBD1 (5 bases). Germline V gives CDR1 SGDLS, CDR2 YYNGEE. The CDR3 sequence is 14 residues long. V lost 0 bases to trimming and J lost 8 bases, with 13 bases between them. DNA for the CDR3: TGTGCCAGCAGCGTAGACCTCCAGCAGGGTACGCAGTATTTT. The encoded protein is CASSVDLQQGTQYF.

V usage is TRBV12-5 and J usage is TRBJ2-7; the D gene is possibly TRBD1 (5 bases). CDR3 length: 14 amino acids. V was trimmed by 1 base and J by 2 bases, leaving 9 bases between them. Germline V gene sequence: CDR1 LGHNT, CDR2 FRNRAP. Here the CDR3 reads CASGLERGPYEQYF. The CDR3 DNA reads TGTGCTAGTGGTTTGGAAAGGGGCCCCTACGAGCAGTACTTC.

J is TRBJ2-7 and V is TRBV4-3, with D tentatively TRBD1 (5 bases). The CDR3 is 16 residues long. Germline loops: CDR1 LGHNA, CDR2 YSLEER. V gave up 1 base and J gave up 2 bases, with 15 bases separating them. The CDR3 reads CASSQVQSGSTYEQYF. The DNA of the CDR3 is TGCGCCAGCAGCCAAGTACAGTCAGGGTCGACCTACGAGCAGTACTTC.

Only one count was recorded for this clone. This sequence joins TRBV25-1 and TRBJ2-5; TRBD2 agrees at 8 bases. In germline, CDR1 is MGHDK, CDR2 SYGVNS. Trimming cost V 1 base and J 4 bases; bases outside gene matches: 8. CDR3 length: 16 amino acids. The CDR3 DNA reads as TGTGCCAGCAGTGAATTCAGGCTAGCGGGTGGAGAGACCCAGTACTTC. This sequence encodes CASSEFRLAGGETQYF. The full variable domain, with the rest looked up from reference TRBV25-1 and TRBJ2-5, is EADIYQTPRYLVIGTGKKITLECSQTMGHDKMYWYQQDPGMELHLIHYSYGVNSTEKGDLSSESTVSRIRTEHFPLTLESARPSHTSQYLCASSEFRLAGGETQYFGPGTRLLVL.

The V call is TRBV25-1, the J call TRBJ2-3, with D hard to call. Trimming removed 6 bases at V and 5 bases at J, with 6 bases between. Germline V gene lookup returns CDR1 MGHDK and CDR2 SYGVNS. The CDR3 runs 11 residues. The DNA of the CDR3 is TGTGCCAGCAGGGTGAGAGATACGCAGTATTTT. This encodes CASRVRDTQYF.

This CDR3 reads CASSLGGKYGYTF. The CDR3 nucleotides are TGTGCCAGCAGCTTAGGAGGCAAGTATGGCTACACCTTC. The gene calls are TRBV11-2 and TRBJ1-2; no clear D gene. Germline values: CDR1 SGHAT, CDR2 FQNNGV. V was trimmed by 1 base and J by 5 bases, leaving 8 bases between them. The CDR3 runs to 13 residues.

CDR3 in amino acids: CASSRWGTPNTEAFF. The CDR3 DNA is TGTGCCAGTAGTCGATGGGGGACACCGAACACTGAAGCTTTCTTT. The V call is TRBV19, the J call TRBJ1-1; D is perhaps TRBD1 (6 bases). The CDR3 is 15 residues long. Germline V gene sequence: CDR1 LNHDA, CDR2 SQIVND (reference sequence). V was shortened by 5 bases and J by 1 base, with 14 bases between the two germline ends.

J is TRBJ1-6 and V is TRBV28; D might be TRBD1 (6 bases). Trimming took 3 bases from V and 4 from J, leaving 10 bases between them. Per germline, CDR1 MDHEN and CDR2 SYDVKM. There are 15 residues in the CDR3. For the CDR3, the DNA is TGTGCCAGCAGTTTCCTACAGGGTTATAATTCACCCCTCCACTTT. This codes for CASSFLQGYNSPLHF.

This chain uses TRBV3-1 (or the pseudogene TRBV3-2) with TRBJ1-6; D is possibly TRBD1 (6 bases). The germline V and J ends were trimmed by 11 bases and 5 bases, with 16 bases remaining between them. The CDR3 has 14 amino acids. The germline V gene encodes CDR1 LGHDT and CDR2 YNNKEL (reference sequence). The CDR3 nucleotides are TGTGCCTGCTCGACCGGGACAAATAATTCACCCCTCCACTTT. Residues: CACSTGTNNSPLHF.

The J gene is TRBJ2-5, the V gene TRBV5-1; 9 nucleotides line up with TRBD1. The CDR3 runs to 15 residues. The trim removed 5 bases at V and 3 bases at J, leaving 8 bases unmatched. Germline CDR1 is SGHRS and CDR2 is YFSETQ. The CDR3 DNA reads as TGCGCCAGCAGTTCCGGGACAGGGAATAAAGAGACCCAGTACTTC. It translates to CASSSGTGNKETQYF.

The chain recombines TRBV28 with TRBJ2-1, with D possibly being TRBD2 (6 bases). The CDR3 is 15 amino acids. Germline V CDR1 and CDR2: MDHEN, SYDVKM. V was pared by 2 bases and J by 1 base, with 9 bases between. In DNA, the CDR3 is TGTGCCAGCAGTTTAGGGGGGTATTCCTACAATGAGCAGTTCTTC. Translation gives CASSLGGYSYNEQFF. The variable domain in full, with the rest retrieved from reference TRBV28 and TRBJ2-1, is DVKVTQSSRYLVKRTGEKVFLECVQDMDHENMFWYRQDPGLGLRLIYFSYDVKMKEKGDIPEGYSVSREKKERFSLILESASTNQTSMYLCASSLGGYSYNEQFFGPGTRLTVL.

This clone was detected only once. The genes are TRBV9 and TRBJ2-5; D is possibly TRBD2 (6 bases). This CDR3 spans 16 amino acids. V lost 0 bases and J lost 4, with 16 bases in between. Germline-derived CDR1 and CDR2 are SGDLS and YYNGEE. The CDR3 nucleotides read TGTGCCAGCAGCGTAGGGGGACTGGGCATCGTAGAGACCCAGTACTTC. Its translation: CASSVGGLGIVETQYF.

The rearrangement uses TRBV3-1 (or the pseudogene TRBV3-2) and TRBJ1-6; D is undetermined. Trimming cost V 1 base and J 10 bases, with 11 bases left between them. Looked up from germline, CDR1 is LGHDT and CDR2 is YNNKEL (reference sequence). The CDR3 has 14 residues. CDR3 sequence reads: CASSQVVGISPLHF. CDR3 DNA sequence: TGTGCCAGCAGCCAAGTGGTCGGGATCTCACCCCTCCACTTT.

CDR3 DNA sequence: TGTGCCAGCAGCTTAGGACCCCCAGGTTATAGCAATCAGCCCCAGCATTTT. Translating gives CASSLGPPGYSNQPQHF. The J gene is TRBJ1-5, the V gene TRBV7-8, with D hard to call. Germline V gives CDR1 SGHVS, CDR2 FQNEAQ. Trimming shortened V by 1 base and J by 0 bases, and 13 bases separated the two germline ends. The CDR3 is made up of 17 amino acids.

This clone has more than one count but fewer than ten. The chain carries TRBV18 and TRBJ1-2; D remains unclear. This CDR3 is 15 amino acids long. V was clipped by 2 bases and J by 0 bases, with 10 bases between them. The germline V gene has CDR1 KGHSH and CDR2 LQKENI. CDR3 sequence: CASSPSPGPNYGYTF. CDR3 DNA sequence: TGTGCCAGCTCACCAAGTCCAGGCCCTAACTATGGCTACACCTTC.